This TCR beta chain appears in the sequencing data of a study of T cell changes during pregnancy in multiple sclerosis. Profiled with immunoSEQ multiplex PCR; TCRdb holds only in-frame clones, not every one. The repertoire has over 60,000 clones, 90% to 95% of them found once; the top ten carry less than 0.85%. From germline, CDR1 is SGDLS and CDR2 YYNGEE. Germline trimming cut 4 bases from V and 1 base from J; bases unmatched to any gene: 16. The CDR3 runs 19 residues. V gene TRBV9 combines with J gene TRBJ1-1; TRBD1 agrees at 10 bases. The sequence was obtained from a female donor in good health, enrolled as a control in a pregnancy study. The sample consisted of peripheral blood, taken in the third trimester of pregnancy. CDR3 residues: CASSTATGTGVLRNTEAFF. CDR3 coding DNA: TGTGCCAGCAGCACAGCCACCGGGACAGGGGTTTTACGGAACACTGAAGCTTTCTTT.